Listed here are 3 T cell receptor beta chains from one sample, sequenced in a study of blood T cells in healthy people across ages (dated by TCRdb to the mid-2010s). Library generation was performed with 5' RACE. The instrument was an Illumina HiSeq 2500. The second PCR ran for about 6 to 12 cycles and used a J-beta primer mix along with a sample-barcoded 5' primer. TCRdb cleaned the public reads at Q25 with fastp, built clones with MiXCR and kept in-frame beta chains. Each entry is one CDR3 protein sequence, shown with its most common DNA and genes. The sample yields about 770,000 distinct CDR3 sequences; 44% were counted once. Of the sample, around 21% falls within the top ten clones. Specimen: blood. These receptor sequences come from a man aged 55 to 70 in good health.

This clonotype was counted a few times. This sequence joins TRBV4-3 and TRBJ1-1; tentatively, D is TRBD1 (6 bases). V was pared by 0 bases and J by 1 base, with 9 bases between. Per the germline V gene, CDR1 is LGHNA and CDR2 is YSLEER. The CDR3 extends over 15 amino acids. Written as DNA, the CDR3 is TGCGCCAGCAGCCAAGAAGGCAGGGGGAACACTGAAGCTTTCTTT. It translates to CASSQEGRGNTEAFF.

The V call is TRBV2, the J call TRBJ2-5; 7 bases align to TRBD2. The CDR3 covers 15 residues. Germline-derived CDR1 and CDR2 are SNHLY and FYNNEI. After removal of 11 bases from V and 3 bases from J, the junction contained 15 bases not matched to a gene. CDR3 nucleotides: TGTGCCCGCAAGAGCGGGGCAAAACTCAAAGAGACCCAGTACTTC. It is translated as CARKSGAKLKETQYF.

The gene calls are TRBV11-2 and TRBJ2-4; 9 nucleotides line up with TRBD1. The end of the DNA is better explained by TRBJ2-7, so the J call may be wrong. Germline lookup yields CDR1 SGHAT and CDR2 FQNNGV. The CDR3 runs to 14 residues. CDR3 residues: CASSGGTGLYEQYF. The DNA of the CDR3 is TGTGCCAGCAGCGGGGGGACAGGGCTGTACGAGCAGTACTTC.